Below are 9 T cell receptor beta chains sequenced from a single sample in a study of cytomegalovirus exposure and HLA in healthy donors. Vbeta (60) and Jbeta (13) primers were used in the PCR. Clones were read by immunoSEQ multiplex PCR, and TCRdb kept only the in-frame ones, dropping some. The sample lists approximately 120,000 clones; roughly four fifths were seen once. Sequencing was performed on PBMCs. Source of these receptors: a man younger than 30 in good health and CMV-seronegative.

This clone was seen just once. DNA of the CDR3: TGTGCCAGCTCAGGGGTAGCGGTTGTCAATGAGCAGTTCTTC. Translated, it gives CASSGVAVVNEQFF. The chain joins TRBV18 to TRBJ2-1; D might be TRBD2 (6 bases). The CDR3 contains 14 residues. CDR1 and CDR2 (germline): KGHSH, LQKENI. The V end was cut by 5 bases, the J end by 6 bases, with 14 bases between. The complete variable domain, with remaining parts taken from reference TRBV18 and TRBJ2-1, reads NAGVMQNPRHLVRRRGQEARLRCSPMKGHSHVYWYRQLPEEGLKFMVYLQKENIIDESGMPKERFSAEFPKEGPSILRIQQVVRGDSAAYFCASSGVAVVNEQFFGPGTRLTVL.

The V gene is TRBV5-5, the J gene TRBJ2-7; a weak D match, TRBD2 (5 bases). CDR3 size: 15 residues. Germline V gives CDR1 SGHKS, CDR2 YYEKEE (reference sequence). The V and J ends lost 0 bases and 6 bases respectively, with 16 bases between them. The CDR3: CASSLGSPYSGEQYF. The CDR3, as DNA: TGTGCCAGCAGCTTGGGGTCCCCTTACAGCGGCGAGCAGTACTTC.

This chain links TRBV6-5 with TRBJ1-2; the D gene is possibly TRBD1 (5 bases). The germline V gene encodes CDR1 MNHEY and CDR2 SVGAGI. The CDR3 consists of 13 residues. V lost 2 bases, J lost 7 bases, and 11 bases lay in between. CDR3 nucleotide sequence: TGTGCCAGCAGTTACAGGACATCGCGTGGCTACACCTTC. Its translation is CASSYRTSRGYTF.

The rearrangement uses TRBV25-1 and TRBJ1-2; unclear D gene. CDR3 size: 13 residues. CDR1 is MGHDK and CDR2 is SYGVNS in the germline V gene. V lost 2 bases and J 2 bases, leaving 6 bases between the germline ends. The CDR3 DNA reads as TGTGCCAGCAGTGAACCACTGAACTATGGCTACACCTTC. It specifies CASSEPLNYGYTF.

The CDR3 region is CASSYNRGRKLFF. In DNA, the CDR3 is TGTGCCAGCAGCTACAACAGGGGGCGGAAGCTGTTTTTT. The V gene is TRBV7-8, the J gene TRBJ2-2; 9 bases are shared with TRBD1. CDR3 length: 13 amino acids. V shed 4 bases and J 12 bases; nucleotides not matched to a gene: 6. Germline V gene lookup returns CDR1 SGHVS and CDR2 FQNEAQ.

V and J are TRBV7-2 and TRBJ1-6, with TRBD1 identical over 7 bases. This CDR3 is 16 amino acids long. CDR1 is SGHTA and CDR2 is FQGNSA in the germline V gene. The J segment lost 4 bases and the V segment lost 5 bases, leaving 8 bases of the junction unmatched. This CDR3 is CASSTSGTEYNSPLHF. In DNA form, the CDR3 reads TGTGCCAGCAGCACATCCGGGACAGAGTATAATTCACCCCTCCACTTT.

The chain recombines TRBV12-5 with TRBJ2-6; the D gene is possibly TRBD2 (5 bases). The germline V gene encodes CDR1 LGHNT and CDR2 FRNRAP. The CDR3 runs to 16 residues. The V and J ends lost 6 bases and 4 bases respectively, with 16 bases between them. The CDR3: CASGAPRLAGANVLTF. DNA of the CDR3: TGTGCTAGTGGGGCCCCGCGGCTAGCCGGGGCCAACGTCCTGACTTTC.

This clone came up a few times. The CDR3 DNA reads TGTGCCAGCAGCTTGGAGGCGGGGAGCTCCTACGAGCAGTACTTC. Translating it yields CASSLEAGSSYEQYF. The V and J genes are TRBV5-5 and TRBJ2-7, with D perhaps matching TRBD2 (6 bases). This CDR3 is 15 amino acids long. The germline CDR1 and CDR2 sequences are SGHKS and YYEKEE (reference sequence). Trimming took off 0 bases at V and 0 bases at J, with 10 bases between the two ends.

The J gene is TRBJ1-1, the V gene TRBV19, with a weak D call TRBD1 (6 bases). CDR1 is LNHDA, CDR2 SQIVND, per germline (reference sequence). The CDR3 covers 15 residues. V shed 3 bases and J shed 1 base, with 12 bases lying between them. Written as DNA, the CDR3 is TGTGCCAGTAGTATTTTTGGGGGCCAGAACACTGAAGCTTTCTTT. Translated, it gives CASSIFGGQNTEAFF.